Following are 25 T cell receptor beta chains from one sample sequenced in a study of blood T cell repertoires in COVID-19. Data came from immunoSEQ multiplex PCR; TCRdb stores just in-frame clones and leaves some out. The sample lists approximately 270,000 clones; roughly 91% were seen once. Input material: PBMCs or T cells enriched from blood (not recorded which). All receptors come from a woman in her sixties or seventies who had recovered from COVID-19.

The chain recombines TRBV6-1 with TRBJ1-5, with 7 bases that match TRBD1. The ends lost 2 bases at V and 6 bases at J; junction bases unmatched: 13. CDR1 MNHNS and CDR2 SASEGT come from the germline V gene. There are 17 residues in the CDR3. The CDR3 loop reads CASSESERWQGGQPQHF. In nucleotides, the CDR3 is TGTGCCAGCAGTGAATCAGAGCGCTGGCAGGGGGGTCAGCCCCAGCATTTT.

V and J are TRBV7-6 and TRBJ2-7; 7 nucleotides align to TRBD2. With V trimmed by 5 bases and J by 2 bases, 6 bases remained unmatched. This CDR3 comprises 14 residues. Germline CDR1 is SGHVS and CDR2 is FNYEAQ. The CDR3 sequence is CASSQGEGPYEQYF. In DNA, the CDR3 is TGTGCCAGCAGCCAAGGGGAGGGGCCCTACGAGCAGTACTTC.

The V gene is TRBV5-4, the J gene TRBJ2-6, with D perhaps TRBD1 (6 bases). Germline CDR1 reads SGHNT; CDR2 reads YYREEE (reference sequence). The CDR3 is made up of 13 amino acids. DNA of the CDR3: TGTGCACAGGGTACGTCTGGGGCCAACGTCCTGACTTTC. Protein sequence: CAQGTSGANVLTF.

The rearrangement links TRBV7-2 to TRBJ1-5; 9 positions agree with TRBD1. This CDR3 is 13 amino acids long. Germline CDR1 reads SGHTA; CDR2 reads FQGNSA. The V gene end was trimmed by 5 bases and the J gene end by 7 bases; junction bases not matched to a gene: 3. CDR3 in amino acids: CASSRTGDQPQHF. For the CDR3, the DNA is TGTGCCAGCAGCCGGACAGGGGACCAGCCCCAGCATTTT.

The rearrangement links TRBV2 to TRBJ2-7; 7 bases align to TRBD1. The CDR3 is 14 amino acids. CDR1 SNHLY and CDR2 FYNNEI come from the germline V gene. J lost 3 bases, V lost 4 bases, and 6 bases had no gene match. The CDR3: CASSGWTGHYEQYF. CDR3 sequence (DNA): TGTGCCAGCAGTGGGTGGACAGGACACTACGAGCAGTACTTC.

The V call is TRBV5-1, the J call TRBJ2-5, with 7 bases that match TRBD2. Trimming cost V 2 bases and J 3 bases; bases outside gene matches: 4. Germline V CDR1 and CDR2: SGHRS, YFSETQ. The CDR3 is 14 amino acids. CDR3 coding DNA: TGCGCCAGCAGCTTCCTAGCGGCGAAAGAGACCCAGTACTTC. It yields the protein CASSFLAAKETQYF.

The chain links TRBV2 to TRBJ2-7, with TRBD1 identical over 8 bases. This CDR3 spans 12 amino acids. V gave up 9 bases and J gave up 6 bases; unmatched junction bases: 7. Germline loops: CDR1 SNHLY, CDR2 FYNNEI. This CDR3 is CARGQDLGEQYF. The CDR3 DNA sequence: TGTGCCAGGGGACAGGATCTTGGCGAGCAGTACTTC.

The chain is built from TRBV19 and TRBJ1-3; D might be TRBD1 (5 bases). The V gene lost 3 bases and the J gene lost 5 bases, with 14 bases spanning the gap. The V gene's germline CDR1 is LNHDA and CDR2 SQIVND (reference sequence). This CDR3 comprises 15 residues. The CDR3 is CASSISGGIRNTIYF. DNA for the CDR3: TGTGCCAGTAGTATTTCCGGGGGTATTAGAAACACCATATATTTT.

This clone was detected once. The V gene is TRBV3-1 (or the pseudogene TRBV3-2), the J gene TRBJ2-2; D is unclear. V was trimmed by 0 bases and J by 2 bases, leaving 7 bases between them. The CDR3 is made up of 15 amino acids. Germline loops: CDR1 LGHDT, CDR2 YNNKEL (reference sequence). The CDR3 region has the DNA TGTGCCAGCAGCCAAGACGTGGCTAACACCGGGGAGCTGTTTTTT. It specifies CASSQDVANTGELFF.

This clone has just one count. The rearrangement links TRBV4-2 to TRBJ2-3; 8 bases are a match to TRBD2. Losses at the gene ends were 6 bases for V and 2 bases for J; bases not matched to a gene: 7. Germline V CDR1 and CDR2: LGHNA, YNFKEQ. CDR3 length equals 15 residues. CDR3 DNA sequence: TGTGCCAGCAGACCTCAGCGGGGGCCCACAGATACGCAGTATTTT. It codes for CASRPQRGPTDTQYF.

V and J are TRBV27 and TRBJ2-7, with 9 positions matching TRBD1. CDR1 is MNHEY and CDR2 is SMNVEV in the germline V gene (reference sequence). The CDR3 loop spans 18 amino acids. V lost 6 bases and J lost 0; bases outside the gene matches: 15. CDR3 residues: CASSSKGQGHRSSYEQYF. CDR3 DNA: TGTGCCAGCAGCTCCAAGGGACAGGGACATAGGAGCTCCTACGAGCAGTACTTC.

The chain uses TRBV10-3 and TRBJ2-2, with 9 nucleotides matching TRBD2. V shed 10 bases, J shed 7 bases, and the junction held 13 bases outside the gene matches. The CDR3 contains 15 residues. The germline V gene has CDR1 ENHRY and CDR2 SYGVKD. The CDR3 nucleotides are TGTGCCACTCGGGCGGCGGGAGGGCCTGTCGGGGAGCTGTTTTTT. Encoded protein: CATRAAGGPVGELFF.

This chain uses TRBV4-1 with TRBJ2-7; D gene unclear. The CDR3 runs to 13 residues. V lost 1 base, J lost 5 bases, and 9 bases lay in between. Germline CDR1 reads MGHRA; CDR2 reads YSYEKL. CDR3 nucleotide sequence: TGCGCCAGCAGCCAAGTCTTCTTTCACGAGCAGTACTTC. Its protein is CASSQVFFHEQYF.

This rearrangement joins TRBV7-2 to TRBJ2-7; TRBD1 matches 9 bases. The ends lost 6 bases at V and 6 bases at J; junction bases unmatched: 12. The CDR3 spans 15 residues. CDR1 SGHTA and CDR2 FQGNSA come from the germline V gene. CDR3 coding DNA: TGTGCCAGCAGTCTAGGGGGACAGGGCGGAGGCGAGCAGTACTTC. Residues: CASSLGGQGGGEQYF.

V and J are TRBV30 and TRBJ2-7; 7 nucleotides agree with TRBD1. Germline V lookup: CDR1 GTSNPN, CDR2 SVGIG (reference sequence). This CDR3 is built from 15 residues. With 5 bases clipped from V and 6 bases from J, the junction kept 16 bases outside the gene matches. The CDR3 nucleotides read TGTGCCTGGTCCCGGACAGGTATCCCTTTGAGCGAGCAGTACTTC. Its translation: CAWSRTGIPLSEQYF. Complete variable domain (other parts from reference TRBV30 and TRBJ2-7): SQTIHQWPATLVQPVGSPLSLECTVEGTSNPNLYWYRQAAGRGLQLLFYSVGIGQISSEVPQNLSASRPQDRQFILSSKKLLLSDSGFYLCAWSRTGIPLSEQYFGPGTRLTVT.

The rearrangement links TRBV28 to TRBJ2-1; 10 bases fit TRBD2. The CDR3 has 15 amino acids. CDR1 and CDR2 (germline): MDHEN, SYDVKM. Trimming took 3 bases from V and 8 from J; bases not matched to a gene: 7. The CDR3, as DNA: TGTGCCAGCAGTTTCCCTCCTAGCGGGGGCTATGAGCAGTTCTTC. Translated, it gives CASSFPPSGGYEQFF.

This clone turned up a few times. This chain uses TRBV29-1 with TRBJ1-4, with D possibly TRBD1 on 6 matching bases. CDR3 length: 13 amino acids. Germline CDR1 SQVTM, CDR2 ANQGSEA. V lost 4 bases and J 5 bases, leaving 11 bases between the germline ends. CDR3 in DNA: TGCAGCGTTGCAGGGGTTGGCAATGAAAAACTGTTTTTT. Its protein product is CSVAGVGNEKLFF.

The CDR3 DNA sequence: TGTGCCAGCAGCGCTGGGGTGGGACAGGGGTTCGGCGATACGCAGTATTTT. Encoded protein: CASSAGVGQGFGDTQYF. This chain joins TRBV9 and TRBJ2-3; TRBD1 agrees at 10 bases. With 3 bases clipped from V and 6 bases from J, the junction kept 13 bases outside the gene matches. CDR1 SGDLS and CDR2 YYNGEE come from the germline V gene. The CDR3 spans 17 residues.

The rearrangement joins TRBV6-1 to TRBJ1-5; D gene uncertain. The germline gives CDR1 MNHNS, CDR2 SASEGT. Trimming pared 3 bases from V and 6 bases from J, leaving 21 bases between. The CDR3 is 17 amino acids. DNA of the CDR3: TGTGCCAGCAGTGATTCTCGGGCACACGTACGGGGTCAGCCCCAGCATTTT. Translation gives CASSDSRAHVRGQPQHF.

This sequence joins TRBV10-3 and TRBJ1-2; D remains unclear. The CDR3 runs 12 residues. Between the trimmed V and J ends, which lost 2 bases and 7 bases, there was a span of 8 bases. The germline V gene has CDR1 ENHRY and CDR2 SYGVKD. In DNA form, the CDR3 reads TGTGCCATCAGTGAGCTCTCGGGTGGCTACACCTTC. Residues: CAISELSGGYTF.

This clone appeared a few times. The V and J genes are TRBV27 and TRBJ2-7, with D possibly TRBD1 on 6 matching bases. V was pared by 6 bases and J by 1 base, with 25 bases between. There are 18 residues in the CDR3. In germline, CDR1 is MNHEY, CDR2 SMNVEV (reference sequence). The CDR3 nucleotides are TGTGCCAGCAGCCGAAAAACATCCGGGACACAGATTTCCTACGAGCAGTACTTC. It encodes CASSRKTSGTQISYEQYF.

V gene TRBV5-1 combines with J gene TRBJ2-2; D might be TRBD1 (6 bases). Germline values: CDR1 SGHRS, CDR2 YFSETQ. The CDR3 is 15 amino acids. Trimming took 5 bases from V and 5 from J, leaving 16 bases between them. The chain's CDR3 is CASRIQGMGTGELFF. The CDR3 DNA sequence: TGCGCCAGCAGGATCCAGGGGATGGGAACCGGGGAGCTGTTTTTT.

CDR3 DNA sequence: TGTGCCAGCAGCTTCGGACAGGTGAGCACTGAAGCTTTCTTT. Its translation: CASSFGQVSTEAFF. This chain links TRBV7-9 with TRBJ1-1; 7 bases map to TRBD1. The CDR3 extends over 14 amino acids. CDR1 SEHNR and CDR2 FQNEAQ come from the germline V gene (reference sequence). J gave up 4 bases and V 3 bases, and 5 bases lay outside the gene matches.

The CDR3 region is CASSPPGQGINEQFF. CDR3 DNA: TGTGCCAGCTCACCCCCGGGACAGGGTATCAATGAGCAGTTCTTC. The chain joins TRBV18 to TRBJ2-1; 9 positions agree with TRBD1. The junction had 6 bases not matched to a gene; V was cut back by 3 bases and J by 6 bases. CDR3 size: 15 residues. The germline V gene has CDR1 KGHSH and CDR2 LQKENI.

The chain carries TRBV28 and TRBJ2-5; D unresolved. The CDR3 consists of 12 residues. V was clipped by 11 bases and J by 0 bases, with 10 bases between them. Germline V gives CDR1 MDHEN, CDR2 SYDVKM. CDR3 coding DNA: TGTGCCCTAGGCCCAGACCAAGAGACCCAGTACTTC. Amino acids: CALGPDQETQYF. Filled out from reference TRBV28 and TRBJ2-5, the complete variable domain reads DVKVTQSSRYLVKRTGEKVFLECVQDMDHENMFWYRQDPGLGLRLIYFSYDVKMKEKGDIPEGYSVSREKKERFSLILESASTNQTSMYLCALGPDQETQYFGPGTRLLVL.